This T cell receptor beta chain was obtained from a study of cytomegalovirus exposure and HLA in healthy donors. Study-level results: Roughly uniform depth of sequencing across donors was assumed in presence/absence analyses. The study found most TCR sequences rare, yet found some public TCRs in many donors. Overall, some 160 TCR beta chains were annotated as cytomegalovirus-associated.

The CDR3 runs 13 residues. Germline V gene lookup returns CDR1 SQVTM and CDR2 ANQGSEA. Germline trimming cut 6 bases from V and 7 bases from J; bases unmatched to any gene: 8. Both 60 Vbeta primers and 13 Jbeta primers went into the PCR. Measured with immunoSEQ multiplex PCR; TCRdb has only the in-frame clones, and not every one. The sample lists 100,000 to 150,000 clones; 75% to 85% were seen once. Comments on this clone: The antigen is unknown.

Specimen: PBMCs. This clonotype was obtained from a female donor in good health and CMV-seropositive. The J gene is TRBJ2-3, the V gene TRBV29-1; 9 bases line up with TRBD1. The CDR3 loop is CSVRDRVINTQYF. CDR3 DNA: TGCAGCGTCCGGGACAGGGTTATAAATACGCAGTATTTT.